Reported below is one T cell receptor (beta chain). Its target is not known. V dropped 6 bases and J dropped 0 bases, with 3 bases sitting between them. The germline CDR1 and CDR2 sequences are SEHNR and FQNEAQ (reference sequence). This CDR3 comprises 13 residues. Produced via immunoSEQ multiplex PCR; TCRdb's table is partial and in-frame only. The repertoire holds about 2.4 million clones, with more than 90% as singletons. This sample is part of a study of shared clonotypes between healthy human individuals. The wider study: The donor group consisted of a couple of women and three men, aged 18 to 49. Findings of the study overall: Naive subsets usually exceeded memory subsets in estimated richness.

Into CD45RA+ naive and CD45RA-negative memory subsets, the CD4+ cells were split. Sequencing used naive CD4+ T cells sorted from blood. The subset here: CD45RA+ positively selected. The sequence was collected from a man between 18 and 35 years old in good health. This sequence joins TRBV7-9 and TRBJ2-6; D uncertain. Here the CDR3 reads CASRVSGANVLTF. The CDR3 region has the DNA TGTGCCAGCAGAGTCTCTGGGGCCAACGTCCTGACTTTC.